The T cell receptor (beta chain) described here comes from a study of cytomegalovirus exposure and HLA in healthy donors. General study findings and limits: Later on, an analysis found that several of the most significant clusters appeared to be linked to common viral pathogens, which included parvovirus B19. Analyses of presence/absence relied on an assumption of roughly uniform sequencing depth across donors.

CDR3 length: 14 amino acids. Germline V gives CDR1 SGHVS, CDR2 FNYEAQ. V was clipped by 8 bases and J by 5 bases; unmatched bases: 9. PCR involved 60 Vbeta and 13 Jbeta primers. Authors' data handling: Roughly 10 million shared chains were among the roughly 80 million unique TCR beta chains that a later analysis counted. Here immunoSEQ multiplex PCR was the method, and the copy in TCRdb shows in-frame clones only, minus some. V, J and clone size derive from that table, while D and trimming were established from the DNA sequence. This table has roughly 120,000 clones, approximately 80% appearing once. Worth noting for this clone: The antigen remains undetermined.

The chain combines TRBV7-6 with TRBJ1-5; 7 bases line up with TRBD1. This clonotype was sampled from a middle-aged man in good health and CMV-seronegative. Sequencing was performed on PBMCs. The CDR3 DNA reads as TGTGCCAGCGGAACAGGGGCCCCAGATCAGCCCCAGCATTTT. Amino acid sequence: CASGTGAPDQPQHF.